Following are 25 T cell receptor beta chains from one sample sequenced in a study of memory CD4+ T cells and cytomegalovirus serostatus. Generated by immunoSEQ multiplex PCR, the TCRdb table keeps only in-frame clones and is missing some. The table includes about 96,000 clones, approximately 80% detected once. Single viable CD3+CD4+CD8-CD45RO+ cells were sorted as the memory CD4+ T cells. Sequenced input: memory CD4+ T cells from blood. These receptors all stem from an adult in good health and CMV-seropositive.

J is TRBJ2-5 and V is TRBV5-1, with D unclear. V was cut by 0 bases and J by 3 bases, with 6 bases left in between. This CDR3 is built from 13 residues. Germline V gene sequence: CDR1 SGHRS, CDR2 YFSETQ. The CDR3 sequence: CASSLASEETQYF. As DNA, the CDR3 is TGCGCCAGCAGCTTGGCCTCAGAAGAGACCCAGTACTTC. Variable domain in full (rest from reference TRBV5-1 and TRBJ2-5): KAGVTQTPRYLIKTRGQQVTLSCSPISGHRSVSWYQQTPGQGLQFLFEYFSETQRNKGNFPGRFSGRQFSNSRSEMNVSTLELGDSALYLCASSLASEETQYFGPGTRLLVL.

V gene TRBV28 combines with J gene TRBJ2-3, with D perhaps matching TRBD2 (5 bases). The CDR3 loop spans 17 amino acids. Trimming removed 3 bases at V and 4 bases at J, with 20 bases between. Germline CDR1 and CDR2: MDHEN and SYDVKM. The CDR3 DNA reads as TGTGCCAGCAGTTTTTCTAGTGTGGGAGCTGTCCCAGATACGCAGTATTTT. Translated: CASSFSSVGAVPDTQYF.

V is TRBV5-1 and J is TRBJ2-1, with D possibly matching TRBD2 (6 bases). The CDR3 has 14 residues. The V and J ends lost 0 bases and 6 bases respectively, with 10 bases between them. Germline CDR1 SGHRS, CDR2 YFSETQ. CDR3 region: CASSLAQRANEQFF. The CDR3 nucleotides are TGCGCCAGCAGCTTGGCGCAGCGGGCCAATGAGCAGTTCTTC.

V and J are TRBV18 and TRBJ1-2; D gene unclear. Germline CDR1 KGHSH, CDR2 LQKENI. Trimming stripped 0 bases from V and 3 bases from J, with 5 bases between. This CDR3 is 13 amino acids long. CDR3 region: CASSPPNDYGYTF. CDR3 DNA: TGTGCCAGCTCACCACCCAACGACTATGGCTACACCTTC.

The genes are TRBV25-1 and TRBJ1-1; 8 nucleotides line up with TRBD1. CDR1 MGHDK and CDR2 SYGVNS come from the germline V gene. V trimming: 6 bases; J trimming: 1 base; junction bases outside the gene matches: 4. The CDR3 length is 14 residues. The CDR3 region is CASRVQGANTEAFF. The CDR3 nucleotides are TGTGCCAGCAGGGTCCAGGGGGCGAACACTGAAGCTTTCTTT.

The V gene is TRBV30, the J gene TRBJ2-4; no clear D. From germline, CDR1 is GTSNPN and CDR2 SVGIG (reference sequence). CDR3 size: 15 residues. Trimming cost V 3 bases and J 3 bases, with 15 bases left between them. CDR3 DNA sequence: TGTGCCTGGAGATCACCAGGTTTGGACAAAAACATTCAGTACTTC. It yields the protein CAWRSPGLDKNIQYF.

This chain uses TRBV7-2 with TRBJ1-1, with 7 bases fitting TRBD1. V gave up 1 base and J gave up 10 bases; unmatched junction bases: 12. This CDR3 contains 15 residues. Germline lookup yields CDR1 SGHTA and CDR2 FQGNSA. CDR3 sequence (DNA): TGTGCCAGCAGCTTAGAGGTCCATACTCCAGGGGGAGCTTTCTTT. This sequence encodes CASSLEVHTPGGAFF.

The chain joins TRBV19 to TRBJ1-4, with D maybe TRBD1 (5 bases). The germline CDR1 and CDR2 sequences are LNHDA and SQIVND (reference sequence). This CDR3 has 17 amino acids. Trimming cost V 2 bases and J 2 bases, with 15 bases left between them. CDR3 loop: CASSISPREGTNEKLFF. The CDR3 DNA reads TGTGCCAGTAGTATATCTCCCCGGGAGGGGACTAATGAAAAACTGTTTTTT.

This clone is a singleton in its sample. CDR3 in amino acids: CASSLGDHNSPLHF. The CDR3 DNA is TGTGCCAGCAGCTTAGGGGACCATAATTCACCCCTCCACTTT. The chain recombines TRBV5-4 with TRBJ1-6; a possible D gene is TRBD1 (5 bases). Germline values: CDR1 SGHNT, CDR2 YYREEE (reference sequence). The CDR3 has 14 residues. V was pared by 2 bases and J by 5 bases, with 8 bases between.

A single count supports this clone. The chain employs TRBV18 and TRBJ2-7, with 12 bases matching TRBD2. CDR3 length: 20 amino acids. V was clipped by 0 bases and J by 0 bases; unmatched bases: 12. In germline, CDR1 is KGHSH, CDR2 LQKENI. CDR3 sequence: CASSPPIELAGGLSSYEQYF. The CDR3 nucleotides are TGTGCCAGCTCACCACCAATAGAACTAGCGGGAGGTCTAAGCTCCTACGAGCAGTACTTC.

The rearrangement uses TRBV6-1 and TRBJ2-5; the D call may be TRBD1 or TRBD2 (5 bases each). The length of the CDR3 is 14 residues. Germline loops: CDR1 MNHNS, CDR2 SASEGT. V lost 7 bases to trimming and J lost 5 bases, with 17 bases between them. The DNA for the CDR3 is TGTGCCAGCACTAACAGGTTGAGGGACGAGACCCAGTACTTC. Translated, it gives CASTNRLRDETQYF.

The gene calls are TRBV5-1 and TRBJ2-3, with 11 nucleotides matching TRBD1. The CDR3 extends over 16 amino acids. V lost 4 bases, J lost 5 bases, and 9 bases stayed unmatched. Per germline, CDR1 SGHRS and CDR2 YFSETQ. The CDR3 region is CASSSDGQGAGDTQYF. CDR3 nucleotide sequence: TGCGCCAGCAGCAGCGATGGACAGGGGGCTGGAGATACGCAGTATTTT.

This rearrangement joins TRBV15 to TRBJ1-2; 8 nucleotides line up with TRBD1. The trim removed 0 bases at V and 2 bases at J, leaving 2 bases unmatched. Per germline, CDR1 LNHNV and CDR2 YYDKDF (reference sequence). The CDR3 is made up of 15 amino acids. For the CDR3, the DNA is TGTGCCACCAGCAGAGATCGGACAGGGAACTATGGCTACACCTTC. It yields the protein CATSRDRTGNYGYTF.

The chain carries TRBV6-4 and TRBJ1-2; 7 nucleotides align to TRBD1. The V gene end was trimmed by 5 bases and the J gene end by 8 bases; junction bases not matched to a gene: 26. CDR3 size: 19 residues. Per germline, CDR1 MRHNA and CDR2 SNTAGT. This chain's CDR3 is CASSPHPGDRTGRVEGYTF. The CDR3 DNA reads TGTGCCAGCAGTCCCCATCCCGGGGATAGGACAGGAAGGGTGGAAGGCTACACCTTC.

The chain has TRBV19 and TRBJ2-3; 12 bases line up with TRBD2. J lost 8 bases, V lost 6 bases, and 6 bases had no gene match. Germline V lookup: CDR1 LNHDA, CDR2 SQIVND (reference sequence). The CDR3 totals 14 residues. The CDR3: CASRPSGRAFTQYF. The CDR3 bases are TGTGCCAGTAGGCCTAGCGGGAGGGCGTTTACGCAGTATTTT.

CDR3 sequence: CASSLTGTDTQYF. The CDR3 DNA follows: TGTGCCAGCAGCTTAACAGGAACAGATACGCAGTATTTT. The chain links TRBV7-3 to TRBJ2-3, with no clear D. CDR3 length equals 13 residues. Germline lookup yields CDR1 SGHTA and CDR2 FQGTGA. Deletions cut 0 bases from V and 3 bases from J, with 4 bases between. Full variable domain (rest looked up from reference TRBV7-3 and TRBJ2-3): GAGVSQTPSNKVTEKGKYVELRCDPISGHTALYWYRQSLGQGPEFLIYFQGTGAADDSGLPNDRFFAVRPEGSVSTLKIQRTERGDSAVYLCASSLTGTDTQYFGPGTRLTVL.

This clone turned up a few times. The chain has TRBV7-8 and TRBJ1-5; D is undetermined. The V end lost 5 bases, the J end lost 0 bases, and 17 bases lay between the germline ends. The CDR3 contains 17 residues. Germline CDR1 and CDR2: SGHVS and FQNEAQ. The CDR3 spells CASSLEGAGYSNQPQHF. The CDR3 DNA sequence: TGTGCCAGCAGCCTTGAGGGAGCCGGATATAGCAATCAGCCCCAGCATTTT.

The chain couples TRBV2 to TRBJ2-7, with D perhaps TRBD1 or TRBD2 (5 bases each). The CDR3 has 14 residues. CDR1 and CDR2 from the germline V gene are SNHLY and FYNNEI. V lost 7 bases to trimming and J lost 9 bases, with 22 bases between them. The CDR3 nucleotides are TGTGCCAGCACCGAAATGGGGGTGCAGGGCTGGCAGTACTTC. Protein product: CASTEMGVQGWQYF.

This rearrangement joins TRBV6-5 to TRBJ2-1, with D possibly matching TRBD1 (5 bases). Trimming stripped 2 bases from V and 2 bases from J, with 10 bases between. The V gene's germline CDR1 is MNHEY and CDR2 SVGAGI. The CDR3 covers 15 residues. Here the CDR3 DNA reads TGTGCCAGCAGTTACAGACAGACAGCCTACAATGAGCAGTTCTTC. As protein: CASSYRQTAYNEQFF.

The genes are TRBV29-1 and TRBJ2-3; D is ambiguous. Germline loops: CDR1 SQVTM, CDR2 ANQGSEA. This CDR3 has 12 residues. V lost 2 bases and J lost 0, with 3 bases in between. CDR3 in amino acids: CSVEISTDTQYF. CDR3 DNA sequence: TGCAGCGTTGAAATAAGCACAGATACGCAGTATTTT.

This CDR3 reads CASSEGLAGGYEQYF. DNA of the CDR3: TGTGCCAGCAGTGAAGGACTAGCGGGAGGTTACGAGCAGTACTTC. This sequence joins TRBV2 and TRBJ2-7; 13 nucleotides agree with TRBD2. Germline V gene lookup returns CDR1 SNHLY and CDR2 FYNNEI. The junction had 1 base not matched to a gene; V was cut back by 1 base and J by 4 bases. This CDR3 is 15 amino acids long. Drawing the rest from reference TRBV2 and TRBJ2-7, the complete variable domain is EPEVTQTPSHQVTQMGQEVILRCVPISNHLYFYWYRQILGQKVEFLVSFYNNEISEKSEIFDDQFSVERPDGSNFTLKIRSTKLEDSAMYFCASSEGLAGGYEQYFGPGTRLTVT.

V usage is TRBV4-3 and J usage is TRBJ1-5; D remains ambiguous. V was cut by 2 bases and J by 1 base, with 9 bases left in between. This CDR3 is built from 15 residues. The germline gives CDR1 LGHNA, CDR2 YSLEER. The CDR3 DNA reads TGCGCCAGCAGCCAAAACTGGGAGAGCAATCAGCCCCAGCATTTT. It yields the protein CASSQNWESNQPQHF.

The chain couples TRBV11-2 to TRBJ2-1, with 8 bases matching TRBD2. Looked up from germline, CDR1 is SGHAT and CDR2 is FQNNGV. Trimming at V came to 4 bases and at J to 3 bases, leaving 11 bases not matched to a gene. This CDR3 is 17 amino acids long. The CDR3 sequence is CASSSAVLADYYNEQFF. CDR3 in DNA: TGTGCCAGCAGCTCAGCTGTACTAGCGGACTACTACAATGAGCAGTTCTTC.

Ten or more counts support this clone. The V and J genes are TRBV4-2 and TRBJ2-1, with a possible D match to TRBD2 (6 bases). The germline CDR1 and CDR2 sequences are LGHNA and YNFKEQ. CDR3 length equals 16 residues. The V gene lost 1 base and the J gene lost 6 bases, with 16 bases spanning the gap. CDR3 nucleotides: TGTGCCAGCAGCCAAGGGGGGGAGCCCGGGGTCAATGAGCAGTTCTTC. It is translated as CASSQGGEPGVNEQFF.

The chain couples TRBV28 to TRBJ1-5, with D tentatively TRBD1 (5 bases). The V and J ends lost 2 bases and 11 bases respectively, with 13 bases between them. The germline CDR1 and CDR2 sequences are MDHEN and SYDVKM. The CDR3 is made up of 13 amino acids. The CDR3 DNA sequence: TGTGCCAGCAGTTTACAGGGCGTCCCCGCCCAGCATTTT. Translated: CASSLQGVPAQHF.